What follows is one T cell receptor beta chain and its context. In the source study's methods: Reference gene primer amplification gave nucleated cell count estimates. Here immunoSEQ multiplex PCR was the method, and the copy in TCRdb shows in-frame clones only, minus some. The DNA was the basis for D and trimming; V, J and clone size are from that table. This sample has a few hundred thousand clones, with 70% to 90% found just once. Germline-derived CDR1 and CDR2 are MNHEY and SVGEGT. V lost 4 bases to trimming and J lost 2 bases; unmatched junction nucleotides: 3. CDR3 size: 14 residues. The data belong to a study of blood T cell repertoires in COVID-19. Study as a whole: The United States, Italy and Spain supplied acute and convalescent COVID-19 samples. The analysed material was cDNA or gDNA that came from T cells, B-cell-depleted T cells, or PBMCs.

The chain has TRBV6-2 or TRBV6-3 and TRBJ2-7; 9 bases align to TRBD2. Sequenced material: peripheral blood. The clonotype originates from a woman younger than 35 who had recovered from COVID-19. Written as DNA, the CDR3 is TGTGCCAGCAGTTTTAGCGGGAGCGCCTACGAGCAGTACTTC. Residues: CASSFSGSAYEQYF.